Here is one T cell receptor (beta chain) with its context. Sequencing was performed with immunoSEQ multiplex PCR; in TCRdb, only in-frame clones are kept and a portion is missing. The table shows fewer than 350,000 clones, with approximately 87% occurring only once. These data belong to a study of cytomegalovirus exposure and HLA in healthy donors. The CDR3 sequence is 15 residues long. V lost 2 bases to trimming and J lost 6 bases, with 11 bases between them. Germline V gives CDR1 MNHNS, CDR2 SASEGT. Sequencing was performed on PBMCs. The receptor was isolated from a woman under 30 in good health and CMV-seronegative. The chain employs TRBV6-1 and TRBJ1-6, with D unresolved. For the CDR3, the DNA is TGTGCCAGCAGTGAATTGGCAGGACTTAATTCACCCCTCCACTTT. This codes for CASSELAGLNSPLHF.